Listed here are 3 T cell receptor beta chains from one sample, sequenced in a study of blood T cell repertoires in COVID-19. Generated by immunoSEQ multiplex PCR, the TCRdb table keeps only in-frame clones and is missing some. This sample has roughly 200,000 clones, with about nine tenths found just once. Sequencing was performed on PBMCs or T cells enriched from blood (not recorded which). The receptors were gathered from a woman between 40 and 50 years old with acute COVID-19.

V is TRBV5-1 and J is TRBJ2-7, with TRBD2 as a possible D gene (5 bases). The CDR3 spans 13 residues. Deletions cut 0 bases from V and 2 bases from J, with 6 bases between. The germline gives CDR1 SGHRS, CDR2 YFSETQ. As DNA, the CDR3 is TGCGCCAGCAGCTTGGAGACTACCTACGAGCAGTACTTC. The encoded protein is CASSLETTYEQYF.

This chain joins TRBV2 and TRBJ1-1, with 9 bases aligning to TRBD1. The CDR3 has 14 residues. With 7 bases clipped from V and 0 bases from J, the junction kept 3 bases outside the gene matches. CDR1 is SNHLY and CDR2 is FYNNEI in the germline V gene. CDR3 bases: TGTGCCAGCACTTGGGACAGGGTGAACACTGAAGCTTTCTTT. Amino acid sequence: CASTWDRVNTEAFF.

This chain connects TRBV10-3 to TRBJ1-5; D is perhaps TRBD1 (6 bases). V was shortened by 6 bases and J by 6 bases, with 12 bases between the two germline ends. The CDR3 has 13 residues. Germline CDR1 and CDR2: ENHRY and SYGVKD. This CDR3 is CAISPGDGQPQHF. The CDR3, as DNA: TGTGCCATCAGCCCAGGGGATGGTCAGCCCCAGCATTTT.